The clone carrying this T cell receptor beta chain turned up a few times. Its antigen remains unknown. Each CDR3 protein gets one entry after TCRdb re-called the 5' RACE reads with MiXCR. The sample has around 770,000 distinct CDR3 sequences, under 20% seen once. The CDR3 is 15 amino acids. The germline CDR1 and CDR2 sequences are KGHDR and SFDVKD. V lost 6 bases to trimming and J lost 3 bases, with 15 bases between them. These data come from a study of CD8 T cells in ankylosing spondylitis. The study's findings and limits: Ankylosing spondylitis blood appeared to carry a characteristic TCR beta motif of several highly homologous variants. Peripheral blood samples showed relatively rare disease-linked clones, and these clones were CD8+. Earlier studies detected some motif variants in reactive arthritis synovial fluid and blood. Reports say disease-linked clones showed up significantly more in matched ankylosing spondylitis synovial fluid.

This receptor was taken from a male donor with ankylosing spondylitis. V is TRBV24-1 and J is TRBJ2-3; D might be TRBD2 (6 bases). The sample consisted of blood, either unsorted or a sorted T cell fraction (not recorded which). The CDR3 loop is CATSRPGDGTDTQYF. CDR3 in DNA: TGTGCCACCAGTCGGCCGGGAGACGGTACAGATACGCAGTATTTT.